This record covers a single T cell receptor beta chain. Its cognate antigen is unknown. The data were obtained in a study of T-cell memory formation after mild COVID-19. TCRdb ran MiXCR on the 5' RACE reads and lists one entry per CDR3 protein. The repertoire consists of fewer than 200,000 distinct CDR3 sequences, with over 10% occurring once and the leading ten covering approximately 3.4%. Whole-study results and caveats: Day 15 to 85 contracting clones showed balanced CD4/CD8; day 15 to 37 expanders favored CD4+.

V was shortened by 8 bases and J by 4 bases, with 15 bases between the two germline ends. The CDR3 spans 14 residues. Specimen: PBMCs or a T cell subset sorted from them (not recorded which). The rearrangement uses TRBV12-3 or TRBV12-4 and TRBJ2-1; D ambiguous. The source is a man younger than 35 who had mild COVID-19 (a few samples of this study predate the infection). Cell type and time point are not known. The CDR3 region has the DNA TGTGCCAGCTGTGGTGGCGCCCTTTACAATGAGCAGTTCTTC. This codes for CASCGGALYNEQFF.